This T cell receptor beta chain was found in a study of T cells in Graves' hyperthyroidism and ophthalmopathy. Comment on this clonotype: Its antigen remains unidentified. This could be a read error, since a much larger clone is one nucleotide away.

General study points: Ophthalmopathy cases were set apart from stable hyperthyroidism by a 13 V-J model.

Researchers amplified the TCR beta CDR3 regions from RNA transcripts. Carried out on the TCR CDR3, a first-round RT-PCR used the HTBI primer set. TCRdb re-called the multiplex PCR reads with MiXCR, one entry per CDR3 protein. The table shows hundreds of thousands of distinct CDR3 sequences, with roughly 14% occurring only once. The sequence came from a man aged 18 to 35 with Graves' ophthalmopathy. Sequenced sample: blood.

The CDR3 region has the DNA TGCAGTGCTAGGCGGTGGGGAGGCAATGAGCAGCTCTTC. It encodes CSARRWGGNEQLF. The genes are TRBV20-1 and TRBJ2-1; D perhaps matches TRBD2 (6 bases). CDR3 length equals 13 residues. Germline V gene sequence: CDR1 DFQATT, CDR2 SNEGSKA (reference sequence).